This paragraph reports one T cell receptor beta chain. TCRdb fed the 5' RACE reads into MiXCR, producing one record per CDR3 protein. The table lists 350,000 to 550,000 distinct CDR3 sequences, roughly 18% of them singletons. The CDR3 has 17 residues. Unmatched junction bases numbered 3, after V lost 0 bases and J lost 4 bases. From germline, CDR1 is LGHDT and CDR2 YNNKEL (reference sequence). The sample is drawn from a study of T-cell memory formation after mild COVID-19. Whole-study context: For the most part, TCR clusters were specific to one donor.

The sequence derives from a young man who had mild COVID-19 (a few samples of this study predate the infection). Cell type and time point are not known. Material: PBMCs or a T cell subset sorted from them (not recorded which). The V and J genes are TRBV3-1 and TRBJ2-3, with TRBD2 matching 14 bases. This CDR3 is CASSQDMGLAGADTQYF. CDR3 DNA sequence: TGTGCCAGCAGCCAAGACATGGGACTAGCGGGAGCAGATACGCAGTATTTT.